Each of the 7 T cell receptor beta chains below was sequenced from the same sample in a study of blood T cell repertoires in COVID-19. The method was immunoSEQ multiplex PCR; TCRdb's version includes in-frame clones alone and lacks a portion of them. The top ten hold about 5% of the sample, which has 20,000 or so clones, roughly 88% seen once. The sequenced sample consisted of PBMCs or T cells enriched from blood (not recorded which). These TCRs come from a woman in her twenties or thirties who had recovered from COVID-19.

The gene calls are TRBV3-1 (or the pseudogene TRBV3-2) and TRBJ1-3; TRBD1 matches 7 bases. The V and J ends lost 3 bases and 2 bases, in that order; junction bases with no gene match: 4. The CDR3 totals 15 residues. The germline CDR1 and CDR2 sequences are LGHDT and YNNKEL (reference sequence). The chain's CDR3 is CASSQYRGPGNTIYF. As DNA, the CDR3 is TGTGCCAGCAGCCAGTACAGGGGCCCTGGAAACACCATATATTTT.

The chain has TRBV10-3 and TRBJ1-1; D gene uncertain. The CDR3 is 15 amino acids. The germline V and J ends were trimmed by 1 base and 1 base, with 10 bases remaining between them. Germline V gene data show CDR1 as ENHRY and CDR2 as SYGVKD. The CDR3 DNA reads TGTGCCATCAGTGAGTTATGGCGGGGGAACACTGAAGCTTTCTTT. Its translation is CAISELWRGNTEAFF.

The J gene is TRBJ2-7, the V gene TRBV27; 8 bases agree with TRBD2. CDR1 MNHEY and CDR2 SMNVEV come from the germline V gene (reference sequence). Germline trimming cut 5 bases from V and 3 bases from J; bases unmatched to any gene: 12. The length of the CDR3 is 16 residues. The CDR3 DNA sequence: TGTGCCAGCAGTCTTGGTCCGGGACGGGGGGGCTACGAGCAGTACTTC. Protein: CASSLGPGRGGYEQYF.

This chain links TRBV5-4 with TRBJ1-1; perhaps TRBD1 as D (5 bases). The V end lost 0 bases, the J end lost 3 bases, and 21 bases lay between the germline ends. The CDR3 consists of 18 residues. Germline V gives CDR1 SGHNT, CDR2 YYREEE (reference sequence). CDR3 bases: TGTGCCAGCAGCTTGGACGGCAGGGCGAATCGGATGGACACTGAAGCTTTCTTT. Translation: CASSLDGRANRMDTEAFF.

V is TRBV30 and J is TRBJ2-2, with D unclear. The CDR3 extends over 14 amino acids. Per the germline V gene, CDR1 is GTSNPN and CDR2 is SVGIG (reference sequence). V shed 3 bases and J shed 1 base, with 9 bases lying between them. This CDR3 is CAWSPLRNTGELFF. DNA for the CDR3: TGTGCCTGGAGCCCCCTCAGGAACACCGGGGAGCTGTTTTTT.

This clone was detected only a few times. The rearrangement links TRBV14 to TRBJ1-6, with D maybe TRBD1 (5 bases). The CDR3 is made up of 14 amino acids. V was trimmed by 5 bases and J by 7 bases, leaving 12 bases between them. Germline values: CDR1 SGHDN, CDR2 FVKESK. The CDR3 DNA sequence: TGTGCCAGCAGCTTGGGACTCCCGAATTCACCCCTCCACTTT. As protein: CASSLGLPNSPLHF.

V is TRBV28 and J is TRBJ2-2; D is perhaps TRBD1 (6 bases). V was cut by 6 bases and J by 1 base, with 15 bases left in between. Germline V gene data show CDR1 as MDHEN and CDR2 as SYDVKM. The CDR3 contains 16 residues. CDR3 residues: CASSPAGTLNTGELFF. CDR3 bases: TGTGCCAGCAGCCCTGCAGGGACACTGAACACCGGGGAGCTGTTTTTT.